The clone carrying this T cell receptor beta chain was seen a handful of times. As yet, its antigen is unknown. Through a sample-barcoded 5' primer and a J-beta primer mix, a second PCR was run for about 6 to 11 cycles. Researchers report that a template-switch adaptor with 12 random nucleotides tagged each cDNA molecule. TCRdb redid the calling of the 5' RACE reads with MiXCR, one entry per CDR3 protein. The table has 1.6 million or so distinct CDR3 sequences, about 32% seen once. The sample belongs to a study of blood T cells in healthy people across ages. Study results and limitations: Diversity was estimated from one million T cells, and these estimates were considered underestimates. The CMV status of each donor remained undetermined, and this could have confounded shifts in expanded clonotypes. Higher diversity and more naive CD4+ cells were features of long-lived donors, compared to aged donors.

Trimming pared 0 bases from V and 2 bases from J, leaving 14 bases between. The CDR3 runs 17 residues. CDR1 and CDR2 from the germline V gene are MGHRA and YSYEKL. The receptor's source is a woman between 25 and 40 years old in good health. The sequencing sample was made of blood. This chain connects TRBV4-1 to TRBJ2-1; D perhaps matches TRBD1 (6 bases). The CDR3 spells CASSQDMQGKPYNEQFF. CDR3 coding DNA: TGCGCCAGCAGCCAAGATATGCAGGGGAAACCCTACAATGAGCAGTTCTTC.